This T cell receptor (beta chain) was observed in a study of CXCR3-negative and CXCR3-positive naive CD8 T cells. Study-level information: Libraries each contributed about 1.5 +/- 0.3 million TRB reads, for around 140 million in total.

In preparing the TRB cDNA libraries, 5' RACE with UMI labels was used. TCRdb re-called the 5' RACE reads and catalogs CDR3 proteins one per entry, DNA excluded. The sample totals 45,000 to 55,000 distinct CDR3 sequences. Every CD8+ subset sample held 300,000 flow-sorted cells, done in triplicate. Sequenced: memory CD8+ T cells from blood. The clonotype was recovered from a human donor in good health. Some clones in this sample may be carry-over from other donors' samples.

This CDR3 reads CASSQAGFSSGANVLTF. This sequence joins TRBV4-3 and TRBJ2-6. The CDR3 totals 17 residues. Germline values: CDR1 LGHNA, CDR2 YSLEER.